Described below is a single T cell receptor (beta chain) sequence and its context. The antigen remains unidentified. Treatment reported: oral pan-JAK inhibitor, 5-10 mg twice daily. A FACSAria was used to sort CD4+ and CD8+ T cells. These cells came from PBMCs. RNA was isolated and reverse transcribed to cDNA, the sequencing template. Method: immunoSEQ multiplex PCR; TCRdb's copy keeps in-frame clones and lacks some. Among 150,000 to 200,000 clones listed, around three fifths were seen once. These data are taken from a study of CD8+ T cells in alopecia areata. From germline, CDR1 is SGHTA and CDR2 FQGNSA. The length of the CDR3 is 15 residues. The ends were cut back, 4 bases at V and 3 bases at J, with 15 bases in the middle. Whole-study findings and limits: Between patients, shared TCR sequences were less clear than in mice. This was possibly due in part to HLA diversity in the patient population. Scalp and blood retained many expanded lesional clones during tofacitinib. Expanded CD8+ clones among the top 100, and scalp clonality, were significantly decreased by tofacitinib.

The receptor's source is a human donor with alopecia areata. V and J are TRBV7-2 and TRBJ1-2; perhaps TRBD1 as D (5 bases). The sample in question was CD4+ T cells sorted from blood, obtained at week 24, from a patient treated with tofacitinib. The CDR3: CASSSSSGGYYGYTF. The CDR3 coding sequence is TGTGCCAGCAGCTCAAGTTCCGGGGGATACTATGGCTACACCTTC.